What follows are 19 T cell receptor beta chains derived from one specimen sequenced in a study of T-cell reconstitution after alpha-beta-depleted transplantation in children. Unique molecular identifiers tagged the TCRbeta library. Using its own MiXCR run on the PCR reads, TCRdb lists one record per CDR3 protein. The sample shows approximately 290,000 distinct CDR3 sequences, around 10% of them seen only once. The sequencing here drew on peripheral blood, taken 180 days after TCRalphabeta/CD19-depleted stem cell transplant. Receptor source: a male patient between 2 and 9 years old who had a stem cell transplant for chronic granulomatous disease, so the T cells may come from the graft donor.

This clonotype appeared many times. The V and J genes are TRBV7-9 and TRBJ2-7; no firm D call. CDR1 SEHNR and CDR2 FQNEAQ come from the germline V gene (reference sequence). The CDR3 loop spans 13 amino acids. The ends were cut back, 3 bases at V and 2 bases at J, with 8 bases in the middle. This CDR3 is CASSFNQAYEQYF. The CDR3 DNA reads TGTGCCAGCAGCTTTAATCAGGCCTACGAGCAGTACTTC. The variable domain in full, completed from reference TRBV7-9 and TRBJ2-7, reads DTGVSQNPRHKITKRGQNVTFRCDPISEHNRLYWYRQTLGQGPEFLTYFQNEAQLEKSRLLSDRFSAERPKGSFSTLEIQRTEQGDSAMYLCASSFNQAYEQYFGPGTRLTVT.

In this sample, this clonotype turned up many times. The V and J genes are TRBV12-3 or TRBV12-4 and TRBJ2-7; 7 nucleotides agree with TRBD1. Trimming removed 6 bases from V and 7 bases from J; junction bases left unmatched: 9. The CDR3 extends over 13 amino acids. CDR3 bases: TGTGCCAGCAGGCCAACAGGGGTTGGGGAGCAGTACTTC. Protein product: CASRPTGVGEQYF.

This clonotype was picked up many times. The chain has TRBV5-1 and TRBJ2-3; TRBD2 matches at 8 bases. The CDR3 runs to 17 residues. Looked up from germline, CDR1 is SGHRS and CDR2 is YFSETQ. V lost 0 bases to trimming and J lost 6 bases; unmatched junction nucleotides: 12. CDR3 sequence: CASSLALVTSATDTQYF. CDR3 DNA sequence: TGCGCCAGCAGCTTGGCCCTAGTGACTAGCGCGACCGATACGCAGTATTTT.

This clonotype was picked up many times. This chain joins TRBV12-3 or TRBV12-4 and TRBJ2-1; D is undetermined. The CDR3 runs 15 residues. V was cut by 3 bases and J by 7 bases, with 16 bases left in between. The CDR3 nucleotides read TGTGCCAGCAGTTTCCAGAGGATCGTTTGGAATGAGCAGTTCTTC. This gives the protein CASSFQRIVWNEQFF.

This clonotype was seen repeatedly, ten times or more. As DNA, the CDR3 is TGTGCCAGCAGCCAAGAGGTAGGGACTGAAGCTTTCTTT. It encodes CASSQEVGTEAFF. This sequence joins TRBV4-2 and TRBJ1-1, with D hard to call. V was pared by 0 bases and J by 5 bases, with 7 bases between. Germline V lookup: CDR1 LGHNA, CDR2 YNFKEQ. This CDR3 region has 13 residues.

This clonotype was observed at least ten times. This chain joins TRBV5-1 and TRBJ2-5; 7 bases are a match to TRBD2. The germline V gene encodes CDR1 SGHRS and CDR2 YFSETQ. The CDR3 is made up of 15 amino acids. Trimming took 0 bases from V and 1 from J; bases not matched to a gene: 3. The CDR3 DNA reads TGCGCCAGCAGCTTGGTGGCTAGCGGCCAAGAGACCCAGTACTTC. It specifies CASSLVASGQETQYF.

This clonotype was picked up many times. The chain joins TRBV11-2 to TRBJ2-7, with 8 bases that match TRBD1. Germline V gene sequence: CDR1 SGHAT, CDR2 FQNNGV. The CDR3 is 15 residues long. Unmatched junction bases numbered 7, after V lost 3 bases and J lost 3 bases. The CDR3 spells CASSLATGGNYEQYF. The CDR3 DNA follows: TGTGCCAGCAGCTTGGCAACAGGGGGGAACTACGAGCAGTACTTC.

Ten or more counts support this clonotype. The CDR3, as DNA: TGTGCCAGCAGTTACGGGGGACAGGGAAGGACACCCCTCCACTTT. Protein sequence: CASSYGGQGRTPLHF. The rearrangement joins TRBV6-2 or TRBV6-3 to TRBJ1-6, with 9 bases identical to TRBD1. The length of the CDR3 is 15 residues. The V segment lost 2 bases and the J segment 11 bases; nucleotides outside the gene matches: 7. CDR1 is MNHEY, CDR2 SVGEGT, per germline.

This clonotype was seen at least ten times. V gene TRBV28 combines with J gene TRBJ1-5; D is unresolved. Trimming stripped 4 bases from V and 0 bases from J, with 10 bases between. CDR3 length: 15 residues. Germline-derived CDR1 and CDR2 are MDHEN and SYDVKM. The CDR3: CASSYVRNSNQPQHF. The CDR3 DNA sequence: TGTGCCAGCAGTTATGTCAGAAATAGCAATCAGCCCCAGCATTTT.

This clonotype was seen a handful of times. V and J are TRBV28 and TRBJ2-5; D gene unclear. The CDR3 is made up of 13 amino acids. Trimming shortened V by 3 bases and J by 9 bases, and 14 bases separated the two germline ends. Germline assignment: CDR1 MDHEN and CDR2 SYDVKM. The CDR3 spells CASSFRLLGAQYF. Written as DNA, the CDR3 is TGTGCCAGCAGTTTTCGACTTCTTGGGGCCCAGTACTTC.

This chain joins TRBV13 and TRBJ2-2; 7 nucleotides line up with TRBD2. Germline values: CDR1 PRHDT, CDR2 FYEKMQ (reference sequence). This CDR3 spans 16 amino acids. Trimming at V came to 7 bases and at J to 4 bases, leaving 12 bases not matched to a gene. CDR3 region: CASTPRGGSGTGELFF. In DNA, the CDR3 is TGTGCCAGCACTCCGAGGGGAGGGTCGGGCACCGGGGAGCTGTTTTTT.

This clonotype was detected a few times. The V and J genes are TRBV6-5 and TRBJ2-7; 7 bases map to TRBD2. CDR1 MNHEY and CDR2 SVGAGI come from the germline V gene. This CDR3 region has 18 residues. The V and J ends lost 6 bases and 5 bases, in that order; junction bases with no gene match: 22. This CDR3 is CASSYWRGQGGSWNEQYF. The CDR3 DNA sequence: TGTGCCAGCAGCTATTGGCGAGGGCAAGGCGGGAGTTGGAACGAGCAGTACTTC.

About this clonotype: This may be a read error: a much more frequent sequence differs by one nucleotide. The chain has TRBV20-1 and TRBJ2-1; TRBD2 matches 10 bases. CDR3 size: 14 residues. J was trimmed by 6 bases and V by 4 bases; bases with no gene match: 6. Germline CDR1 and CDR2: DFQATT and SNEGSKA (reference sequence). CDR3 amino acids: CSATSSGGCNEQFF. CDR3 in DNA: TGCAGTGCTACCTCTAGCGGGGGCTGCAATGAGCAGTTCTTC.

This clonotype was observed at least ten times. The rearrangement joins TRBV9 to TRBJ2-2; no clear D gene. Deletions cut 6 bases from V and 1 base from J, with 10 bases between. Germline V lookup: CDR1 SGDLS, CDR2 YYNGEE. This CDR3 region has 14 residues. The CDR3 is CASNRSRNTGELFF. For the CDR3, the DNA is TGTGCCAGCAACCGATCGAGGAACACCGGGGAGCTGTTTTTT.

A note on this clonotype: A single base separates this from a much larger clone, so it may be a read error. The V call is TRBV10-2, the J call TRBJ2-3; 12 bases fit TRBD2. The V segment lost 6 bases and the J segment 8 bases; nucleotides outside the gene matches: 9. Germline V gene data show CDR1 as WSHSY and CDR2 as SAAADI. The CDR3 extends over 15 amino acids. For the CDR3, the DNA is TGCGCCAGCAGCACCGGGACTAGCGGGTGGGGTACGCAGTATTTT. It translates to CASSTGTSGWGTQYF.

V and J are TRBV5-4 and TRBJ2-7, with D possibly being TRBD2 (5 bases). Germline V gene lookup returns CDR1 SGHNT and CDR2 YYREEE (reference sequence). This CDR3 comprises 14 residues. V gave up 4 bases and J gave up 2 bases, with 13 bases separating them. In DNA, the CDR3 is TGTGCCAGCAGCGACGGGATCCTAGCCTACGAGCAGTACTTC. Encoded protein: CASSDGILAYEQYF.

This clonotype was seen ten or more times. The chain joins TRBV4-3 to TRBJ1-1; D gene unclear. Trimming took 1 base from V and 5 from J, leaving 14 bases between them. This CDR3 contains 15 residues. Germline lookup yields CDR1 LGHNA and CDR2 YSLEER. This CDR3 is CASSQVHQESTEAFF. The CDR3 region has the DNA TGCGCCAGCAGCCAAGTCCACCAGGAATCGACTGAAGCTTTCTTT.

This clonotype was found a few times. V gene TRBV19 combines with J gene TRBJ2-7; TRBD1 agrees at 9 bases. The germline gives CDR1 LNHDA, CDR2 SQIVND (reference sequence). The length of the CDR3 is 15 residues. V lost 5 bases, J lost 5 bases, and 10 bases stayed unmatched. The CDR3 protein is CASSARQGGTNEQYF. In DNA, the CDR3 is TGTGCCAGTAGTGCCCGACAGGGGGGTACCAACGAGCAGTACTTC.

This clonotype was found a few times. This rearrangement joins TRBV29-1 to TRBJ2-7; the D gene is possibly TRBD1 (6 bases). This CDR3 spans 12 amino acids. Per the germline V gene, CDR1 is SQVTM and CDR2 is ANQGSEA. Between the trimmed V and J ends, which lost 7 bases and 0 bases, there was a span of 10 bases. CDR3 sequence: CSAGQTSYEQYF. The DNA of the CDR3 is TGCAGCGCCGGACAGACCTCCTACGAGCAGTACTTC.